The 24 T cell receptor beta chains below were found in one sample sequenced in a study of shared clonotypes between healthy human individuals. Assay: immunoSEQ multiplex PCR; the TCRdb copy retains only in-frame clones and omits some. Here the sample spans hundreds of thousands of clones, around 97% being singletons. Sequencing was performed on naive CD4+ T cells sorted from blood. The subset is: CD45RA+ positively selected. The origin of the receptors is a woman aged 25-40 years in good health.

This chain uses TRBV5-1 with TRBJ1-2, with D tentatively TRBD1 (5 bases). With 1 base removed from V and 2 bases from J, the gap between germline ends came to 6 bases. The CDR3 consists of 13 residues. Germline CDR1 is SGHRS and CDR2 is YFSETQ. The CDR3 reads CASSLNRNYGYTF. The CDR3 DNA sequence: TGCGCCAGCAGCTTGAACAGGAACTATGGCTACACCTTC.

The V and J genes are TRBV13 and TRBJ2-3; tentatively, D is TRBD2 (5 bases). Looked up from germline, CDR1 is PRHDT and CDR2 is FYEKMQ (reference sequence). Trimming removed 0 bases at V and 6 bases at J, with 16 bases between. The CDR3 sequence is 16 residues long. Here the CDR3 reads CASSLGERSLVDTQYF. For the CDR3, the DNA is TGTGCCAGCAGCTTAGGCGAGCGGTCCCTCGTTGATACGCAGTATTTT.

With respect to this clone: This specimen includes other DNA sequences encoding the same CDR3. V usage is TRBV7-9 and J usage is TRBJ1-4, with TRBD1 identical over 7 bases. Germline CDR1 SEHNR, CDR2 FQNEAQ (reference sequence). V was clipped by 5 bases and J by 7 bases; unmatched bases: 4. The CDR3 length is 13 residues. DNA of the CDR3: TGTGCCAGCAGCCGAGGGGGCGGTGAAAAACTGTTTTTT. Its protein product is CASSRGGGEKLFF.

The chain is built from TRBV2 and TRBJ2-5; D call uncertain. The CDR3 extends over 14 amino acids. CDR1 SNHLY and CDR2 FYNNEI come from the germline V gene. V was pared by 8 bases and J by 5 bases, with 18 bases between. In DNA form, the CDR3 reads TGTGCCAGCCCACTGACTCGAGCCGGGGAGACCCAGTACTTC. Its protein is CASPLTRAGETQYF.

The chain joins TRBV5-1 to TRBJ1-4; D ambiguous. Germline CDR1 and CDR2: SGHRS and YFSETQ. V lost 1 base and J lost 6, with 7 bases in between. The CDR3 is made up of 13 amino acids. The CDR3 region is CASSLSADEKLFF. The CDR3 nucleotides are TGCGCCAGCAGCTTGTCGGCAGATGAAAAACTGTTTTTT.

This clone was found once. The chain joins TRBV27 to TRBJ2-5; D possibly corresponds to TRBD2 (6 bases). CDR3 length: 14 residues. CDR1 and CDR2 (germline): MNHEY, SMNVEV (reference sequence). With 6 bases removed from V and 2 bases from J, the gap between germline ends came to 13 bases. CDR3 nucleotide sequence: TGTGCCAGCAGCCCGGTGGGACTGCAAGAGACCCAGTACTTC. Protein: CASSPVGLQETQYF.

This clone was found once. The CDR3 loop is CATRPLAGTGELFF. The CDR3 DNA is TGTGCCACCCGACCCCTAGCGGGTACCGGGGAGCTGTTTTTT. The V and J genes are TRBV19 and TRBJ2-2; 8 bases are a match to TRBD2. The CDR3 sequence is 14 residues long. The V and J ends lost 10 bases and 5 bases, in that order; junction bases with no gene match: 9. The germline V gene has CDR1 LNHDA and CDR2 SQIVND (reference sequence).

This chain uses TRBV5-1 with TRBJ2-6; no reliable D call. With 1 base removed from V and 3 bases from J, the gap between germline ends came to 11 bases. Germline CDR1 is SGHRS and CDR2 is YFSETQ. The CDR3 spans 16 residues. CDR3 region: CASSLPRTSGANVLTF. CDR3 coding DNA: TGCGCCAGCAGCTTGCCCCGGACGAGTGGGGCCAACGTCCTGACTTTC.

The CDR3 reads CASSPAYTGELFF. The CDR3 DNA follows: TGTGCCAGCAGCCCCGCCTACACCGGGGAGCTGTTTTTT. The chain links TRBV7-9 to TRBJ2-2; no clear D. Trimming removed 5 bases from V and 3 bases from J, with 7 bases in between. The CDR3 is 13 amino acids. Germline values: CDR1 SEHNR, CDR2 FQNEAQ (reference sequence).

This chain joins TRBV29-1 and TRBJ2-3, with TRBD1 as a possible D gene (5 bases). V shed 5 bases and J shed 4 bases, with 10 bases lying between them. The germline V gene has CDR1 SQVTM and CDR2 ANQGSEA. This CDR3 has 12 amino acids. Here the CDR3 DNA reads TGCAGCGTTCTAGGGGTCGCAGATACGCAGTATTTT. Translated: CSVLGVADTQYF.

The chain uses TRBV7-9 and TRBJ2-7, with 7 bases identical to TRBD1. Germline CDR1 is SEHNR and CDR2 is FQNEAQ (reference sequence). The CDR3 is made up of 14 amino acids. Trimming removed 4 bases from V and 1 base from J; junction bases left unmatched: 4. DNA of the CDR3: TGTGCCAGCAGCTCCCAGGGGGATTCCTACGAGCAGTACTTC. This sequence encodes CASSSQGDSYEQYF.

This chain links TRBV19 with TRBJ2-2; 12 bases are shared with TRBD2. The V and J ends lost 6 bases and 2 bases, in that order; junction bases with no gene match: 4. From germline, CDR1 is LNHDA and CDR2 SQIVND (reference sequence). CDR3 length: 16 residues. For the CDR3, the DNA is TGTGCCAGTAGAACTAGCGGGAGGATTAACACCGGGGAGCTGTTTTTT. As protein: CASRTSGRINTGELFF.

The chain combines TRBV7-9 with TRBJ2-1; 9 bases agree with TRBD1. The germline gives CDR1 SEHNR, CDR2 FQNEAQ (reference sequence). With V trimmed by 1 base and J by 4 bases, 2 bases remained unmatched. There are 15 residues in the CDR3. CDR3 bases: TGTGCCAGCAGCTTAGGGGACAGGGATTACAATGAGCAGTTCTTC. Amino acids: CASSLGDRDYNEQFF.

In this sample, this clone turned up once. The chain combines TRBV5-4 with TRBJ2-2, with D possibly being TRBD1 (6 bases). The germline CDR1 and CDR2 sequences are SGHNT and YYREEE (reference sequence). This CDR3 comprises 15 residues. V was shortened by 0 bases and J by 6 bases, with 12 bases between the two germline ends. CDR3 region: CASSLGGRQAGELFF. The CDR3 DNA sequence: TGTGCCAGCAGCTTGGGTGGAAGACAGGCCGGGGAGCTGTTTTTT.

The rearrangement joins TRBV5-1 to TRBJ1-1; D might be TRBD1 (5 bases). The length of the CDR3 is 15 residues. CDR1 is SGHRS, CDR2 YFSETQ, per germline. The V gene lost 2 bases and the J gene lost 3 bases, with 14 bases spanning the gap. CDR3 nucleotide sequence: TGCGCCAGCAGCTTATTAGGGGAAGGGGACACTGAAGCTTTCTTT. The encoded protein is CASSLLGEGDTEAFF.

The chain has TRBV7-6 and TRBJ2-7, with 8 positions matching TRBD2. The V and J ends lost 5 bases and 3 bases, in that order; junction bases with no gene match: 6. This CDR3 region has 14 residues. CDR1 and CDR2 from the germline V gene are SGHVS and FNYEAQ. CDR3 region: CASSLLAGNYEQYF. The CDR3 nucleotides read TGTGCCAGCAGCCTGTTAGCGGGGAACTACGAGCAGTACTTC.

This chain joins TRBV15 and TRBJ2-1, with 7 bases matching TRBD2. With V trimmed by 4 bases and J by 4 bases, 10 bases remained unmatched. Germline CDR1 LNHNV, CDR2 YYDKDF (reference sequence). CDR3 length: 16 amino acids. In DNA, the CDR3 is TGTGCCACCAGCACCTTAGGCGGGAGCGGTTACAATGAGCAGTTCTTC. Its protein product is CATSTLGGSGYNEQFF.

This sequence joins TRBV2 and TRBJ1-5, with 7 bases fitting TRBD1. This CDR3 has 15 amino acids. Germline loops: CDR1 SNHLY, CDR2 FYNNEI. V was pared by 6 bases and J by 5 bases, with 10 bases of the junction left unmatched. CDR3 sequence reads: CASSLQGTDYQPQHF. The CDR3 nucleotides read TGTGCCAGCAGCCTACAGGGGACGGACTATCAGCCCCAGCATTTT. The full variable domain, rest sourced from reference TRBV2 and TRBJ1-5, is EPEVTQTPSHQVTQMGQEVILRCVPISNHLYFYWYRQILGQKVEFLVSFYNNEISEKSEIFDDQFSVERPDGSNFTLKIRSTKLEDSAMYFCASSLQGTDYQPQHFGDGTRLSIL.

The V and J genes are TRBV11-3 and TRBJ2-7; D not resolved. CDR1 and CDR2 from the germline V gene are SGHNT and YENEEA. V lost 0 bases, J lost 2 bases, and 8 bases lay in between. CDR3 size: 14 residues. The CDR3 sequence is CASSLDGRTYEQYF. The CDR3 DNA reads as TGTGCCAGCAGCTTAGACGGCAGAACCTACGAGCAGTACTTC.

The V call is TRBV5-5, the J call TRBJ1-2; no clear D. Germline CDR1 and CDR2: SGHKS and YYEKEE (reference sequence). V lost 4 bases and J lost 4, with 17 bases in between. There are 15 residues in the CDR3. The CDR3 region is CASSPSPGNSYGYTF. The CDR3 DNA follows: TGTGCCAGCAGCCCAAGCCCGGGAAATTCCTATGGCTACACCTTC.

In DNA form, the CDR3 reads TGTGCCATCAGTGACACTAACAAGGGGGACGAGCAGTACTTC. This sequence encodes CAISDTNKGDEQYF. V is TRBV10-3 and J is TRBJ2-7, with D possibly TRBD1 on 6 matching bases. CDR1 is ENHRY, CDR2 SYGVKD, per germline. Trimming pared 3 bases from V and 5 bases from J, leaving 14 bases between. This CDR3 has 14 amino acids.

CDR3 residues: CASRQGYQPQHF. Here the CDR3 DNA reads TGTGCCAGCCGCCAGGGGTACCAGCCCCAGCATTTT. The gene calls are TRBV6-4 and TRBJ1-5, with D maybe TRBD1 (6 bases). The CDR3 totals 12 residues. V lost 8 bases to trimming and J lost 7 bases, with 12 bases between them. The germline V gene encodes CDR1 MRHNA and CDR2 SNTAGT.

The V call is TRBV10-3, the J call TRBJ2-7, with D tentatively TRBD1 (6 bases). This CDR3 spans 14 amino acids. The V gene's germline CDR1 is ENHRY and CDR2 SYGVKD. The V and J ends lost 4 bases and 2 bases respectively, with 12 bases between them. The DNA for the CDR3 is TGTGCCATCAGTGGACAGGACACAGCCTACGAGCAGTACTTC. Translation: CAISGQDTAYEQYF.

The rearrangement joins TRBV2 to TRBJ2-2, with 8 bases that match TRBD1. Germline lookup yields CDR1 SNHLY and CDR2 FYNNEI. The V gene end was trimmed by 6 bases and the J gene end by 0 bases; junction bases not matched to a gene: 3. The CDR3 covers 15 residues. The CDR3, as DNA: TGTGCCAGCAGAGAGACAGGGGCGAACACCGGGGAGCTGTTTTTT. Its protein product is CASRETGANTGELFF.